This TCR beta chain was documented in a study of blood T cell repertoires in COVID-19. For the study at large: Material from acute and convalescent COVID-19 was sourced from the United States, Italy and Spain.

Those enrolled, adults aged roughly 18 to 100 years, came from about 24 US areas. Categorization into cohorts depended on clinical history that participants reported. Germline V CDR1 and CDR2: MNHEY, SMNVEV (reference sequence). V was trimmed by 3 bases and J by 3 bases, leaving 11 bases between them. The CDR3 spans 14 residues. Original handling: Nucleated cell number was recorded as an estimate derived from reference gene primer amplification. The assay was immunoSEQ multiplex PCR, and TCRdb's table has in-frame clones only and misses some. The D gene and trimming were derived from the DNA, and the V and J assignments and clone size from that table. In the table there are approximately 250,000 clones, over 80% of which are singletons.

The sample consisted of PBMCs or T cells enriched from blood (not recorded which). The TCR sequence derives from a woman aged 25 to 39 with acute COVID-19. This rearrangement joins TRBV27 to TRBJ1-2, with D possibly matching TRBD1 (5 bases). The CDR3 loop reads CASSFNRDYYGYTF. The CDR3 coding sequence is TGTGCCAGCAGTTTCAACCGGGACTACTATGGCTACACCTTC.